These 21 T cell receptor beta chains were all obtained from the same sample, sequenced in a study of CD8 T cells in Susac syndrome (dated 2019 in TCRdb). To prepare the library, the immunoSEQ multiplex PCR assay was applied. RNA was extracted with the RNeasy kit and about 0.5 to 1 ug was reverse transcribed using random hexamers. TCRdb reanalyzed the raw reads on its own, using fastp at Q25 for trimming and MiXCR for clone calling, and kept in-frame beta chains. CDR3 protein sequences are deduplicated, and each keeps its most common genes and DNA. The sample table records 250,000 to 300,000 distinct CDR3 sequences; about 85% of these occur just once. Together, the top ten hold about 0.11% of the sample. The sequencing input was CD8+ T cells from PBMCs. These receptors came from a human donor with multiple sclerosis.

The rearrangement joins TRBV6-1 to TRBJ2-3; 11 bases align to TRBD2. Trimming at V came to 6 bases and at J to 4 bases, leaving 12 bases not matched to a gene. CDR1 MNHNS and CDR2 SASEGT come from the germline V gene. The CDR3 has 17 residues. The CDR3 is CASRPGLAGGEPDTQYF. CDR3 nucleotide sequence: TGTGCCAGCAGACCGGGATTAGCGGGAGGGGAGCCAGATACGCAGTATTTT.

V and J are TRBV9 and TRBJ2-1, with 9 positions matching TRBD2. Trimming removed 3 bases from V and 10 bases from J; junction bases left unmatched: 5. Germline lookup yields CDR1 SGDLS and CDR2 YYNGEE. The CDR3 runs 13 residues. The CDR3 reads CASSAGTSWEQFF. The CDR3 bases are TGTGCCAGCAGCGCCGGGACTAGCTGGGAGCAGTTCTTC.

The chain recombines TRBV28 with TRBJ2-2; TRBD2 aligns across 7 bases. CDR3 length equals 14 residues. With 8 bases clipped from V and 5 bases from J, the junction kept 8 bases outside the gene matches. Germline assignment: CDR1 MDHEN and CDR2 SYDVKM. CDR3 region: CASGGTGGTGELFF. The DNA of the CDR3 is TGTGCCAGCGGGGGGACCGGGGGGACCGGGGAGCTGTTTTTT.

The chain combines TRBV29-1 with TRBJ1-1; D is undetermined. Germline assignment: CDR1 SQVTM and CDR2 ANQGSEA. The V end lost 6 bases, the J end lost 1 base, and 18 bases lay between the germline ends. The CDR3 length is 15 residues. CDR3 region: CSVPTPGSGNTEAFF. CDR3 in DNA: TGCAGCGTCCCCACACCCGGGAGTGGGAACACTGAAGCTTTCTTT.

This chain connects TRBV9 to TRBJ2-5, with 8 bases identical to TRBD2. This CDR3 has 13 residues. After removal of 3 bases from V and 3 bases from J, the junction contained 1 base not matched to a gene. Germline CDR1 is SGDLS and CDR2 is YYNGEE. This CDR3 is CASSGSGEETQYF. The CDR3 nucleotides are TGTGCCAGCAGCGGTAGCGGGGAAGAGACCCAGTACTTC.

V usage is TRBV28 and J usage is TRBJ2-5, with D unclear. CDR1 MDHEN and CDR2 SYDVKM come from the germline V gene. Trimming took off 7 bases at V and 2 bases at J, with 11 bases between the two ends. This CDR3 is built from 13 residues. Written as DNA, the CDR3 is TGTGCCAGCAAGGGCGCCGGGCAAGAGACCCAGTACTTC. This gives the protein CASKGAGQETQYF.

The chain couples TRBV29-1 to TRBJ2-1; D tentatively reads TRBD1 or TRBD2 (6 bases each). V was cut by 6 bases and J by 4 bases, with 22 bases left in between. The CDR3 is made up of 16 amino acids. CDR1 and CDR2 (germline): SQVTM, ANQGSEA. CDR3 sequence: CSVMGGNGGPYNEQFF. In DNA form, the CDR3 reads TGCAGCGTAATGGGGGGCAACGGAGGGCCATACAATGAGCAGTTCTTC.

This chain connects TRBV10-3 to TRBJ2-5; the D call may be TRBD1 or TRBD2 (5 bases each). The V gene lost 2 bases and the J gene lost 3 bases, with 13 bases spanning the gap. CDR3 size: 15 residues. The germline V gene has CDR1 ENHRY and CDR2 SYGVKD. For the CDR3, the DNA is TGTGCCATCAGTGAGATTCGTGGGGGAGAAGAGACCCAGTACTTC. It is translated as CAISEIRGGEETQYF.

A few counts support this clonotype. This chain joins TRBV28 and TRBJ2-7, with D tentatively TRBD1 (11 bases). The CDR3 contains 24 residues. Germline V CDR1 and CDR2: MDHEN, SYDVKM. V lost 6 bases, J lost 4 bases, and 46 bases lay in between. CDR3: CASSTDRGRPDPSGRAILFYEQYF. The CDR3, as DNA: TGTGCCAGCAGCACGGACAGGGGGCGCCCCGACCCTAGCGGGAGAGCTATACTCTTTTACGAGCAGTACTTC.

This chain uses TRBV11-2 with TRBJ2-1; 8 bases match TRBD1. V was clipped by 5 bases and J by 2 bases; unmatched bases: 14. From germline, CDR1 is SGHAT and CDR2 FQNNGV. The CDR3 contains 18 residues. The CDR3 DNA is TGTGCCAGCAGCATGAAACAGAGGACAGGGAAGACCTACAATGAGCAGTTCTTC. Protein sequence: CASSMKQRTGKTYNEQFF. Variable domain in full (rest from reference TRBV11-2 and TRBJ2-1): EAGVAQSPRYKIIEKRQSVAFWCNPISGHATLYWYQQILGQGPKLLIQFQNNGVVDDSQLPKDRFSAERLKGVDSTLKIQPAKLEDSAVYLCASSMKQRTGKTYNEQFFGPGTRLTVL.

The chain joins TRBV28 to TRBJ2-7, with TRBD2 identical over 7 bases. Losses at the gene ends were 2 bases for V and 4 bases for J; bases not matched to a gene: 17. Germline V gene data show CDR1 as MDHEN and CDR2 as SYDVKM. The CDR3 totals 18 residues. The CDR3 region has the DNA TGTGCCAGCAGTTTAAGCCCCCTAGCGGAGACACTAGCGTACGAGCAGTACTTC. Residues: CASSLSPLAETLAYEQYF.

This clonotype was counted only a few times. V and J are TRBV20-1 and TRBJ2-2; D gene ambiguous. The CDR3 is made up of 13 amino acids. V lost 6 bases to trimming and J lost 1 base, with 9 bases between them. CDR1 DFQATT and CDR2 SNEGSKA come from the germline V gene (reference sequence). The CDR3 reads CSALSRNTGELFF. CDR3 nucleotides: TGCAGTGCGCTTAGTCGGAACACCGGGGAGCTGTTTTTT.

The rearrangement uses TRBV6-1 and TRBJ1-2; D is unresolved. The CDR3 length is 17 residues. Trimming stripped 7 bases from V and 4 bases from J, with 25 bases between. CDR1 MNHNS and CDR2 SASEGT come from the germline V gene. The DNA of the CDR3 is TGTGCCAGCACCATAAACTCCGGGTCTCCAAACATCTATGGCTACACCTTC. This codes for CASTINSGSPNIYGYTF.

The chain uses TRBV15 and TRBJ2-1; 7 bases align to TRBD1. In germline, CDR1 is LNHNV, CDR2 YYDKDF (reference sequence). The length of the CDR3 is 15 residues. The ends lost 3 bases at V and 6 bases at J; junction bases unmatched: 8. CDR3 region: CATSRATGSGNEQFF. For the CDR3, the DNA is TGTGCCACCAGCAGGGCGACAGGGTCCGGCAATGAGCAGTTCTTC.

In its sample, this clonotype was seen a few times. The chain combines TRBV30 with TRBJ1-2, with 7 bases aligning to TRBD1. Trimming at V came to 4 bases and at J to 7 bases, leaving 15 bases not matched to a gene. The CDR3 runs to 15 residues. CDR1 is GTSNPN and CDR2 is SVGIG in the germline V gene (reference sequence). Written as DNA, the CDR3 is TGTGCCTGGAACCCTCCGATAGACAGGGTTGGTGGCTACACCTTC. Protein: CAWNPPIDRVGGYTF.

This clonotype occurred once. This chain's CDR3 is CASSLRPSSYNEQFF. DNA for the CDR3: TGTGCCAGCAGCTTACGACCCTCCTCCTACAATGAGCAGTTCTTC. The chain has TRBV21-1 and TRBJ2-1; the D call of TRBD2 is as the table states it, not checked on the DNA. TRBV21-1 is a known pseudogene. This CDR3 spans 15 amino acids.

This clonotype occurred once. Here the CDR3 reads CASSTTGDEQFF. The CDR3 coding sequence is TGTGCCAGCAGCACGACAGGCGATGAGCAGTTCTTC. This chain links TRBV27 with TRBJ2-1, with D perhaps TRBD1 (6 bases). This CDR3 has 12 residues. Trimming stripped 6 bases from V and 8 bases from J, with 11 bases between. Germline V gene lookup returns CDR1 MNHEY and CDR2 SMNVEV (reference sequence).

CDR3 bases: TGTGCCAGCAGCTACACCGGGAGTAGGAATACGCAGTATTTT. Protein: CASSYTGSRNTQYF. The chain combines TRBV11-2 with TRBJ2-3, with D perhaps matching TRBD2 (6 bases). The ends were cut back, 4 bases at V and 7 bases at J, with 15 bases in the middle. This CDR3 is built from 14 residues. Germline V gene sequence: CDR1 SGHAT, CDR2 FQNNGV. Full variable domain (missing parts from reference TRBV11-2 and TRBJ2-3): EAGVAQSPRYKIIEKRQSVAFWCNPISGHATLYWYQQILGQGPKLLIQFQNNGVVDDSQLPKDRFSAERLKGVDSTLKIQPAKLEDSAVYLCASSYTGSRNTQYFGPGTRLTVL.

On this clonotype: The junction shows a germline mismatch at one end, possibly a read error. The CDR3 coding sequence is TGTTCCAGCAGCCAAGTAAGAGGACTAGCGGGACTGAGTGAGCAGCTCTTC. Amino acid sequence: CSSSQVRGLAGLSEQLF. The chain couples TRBV3-1 to TRBJ2-1; 12 nucleotides match TRBD2. The CDR3 totals 17 residues. CDR1 and CDR2 (germline): LGHDT, YNNKEL (reference sequence).

In nucleotides, the CDR3 is TGTGCCAGCGCCGCAGGGGAAGGGTACGAGCAGTACTTC. Translated: CASAAGEGYEQYF. The chain has TRBV2 and TRBJ2-7, with a tentative D call TRBD1 (6 bases). This CDR3 region has 13 residues. Per the germline V gene, CDR1 is SNHLY and CDR2 is FYNNEI. With 8 bases removed from V and 4 bases from J, the gap between germline ends came to 15 bases. Looking up the rest from reference TRBV2 and TRBJ2-7 gives the full variable domain: EPEVTQTPSHQVTQMGQEVILRCVPISNHLYFYWYRQILGQKVEFLVSFYNNEISEKSEIFDDQFSVERPDGSNFTLKIRSTKLEDSAMYFCASAAGEGYEQYFGPGTRLTVT.

The chain carries TRBV7-2 and TRBJ2-7; D remains ambiguous. In germline, CDR1 is SGHTA, CDR2 FQGNSA. Trimming took 2 bases from V and 2 from J, leaving 7 bases between them. This CDR3 has 13 residues. The chain's CDR3 is CASSLTSTYEQYF. In DNA form, the CDR3 reads TGTGCCAGCAGCTTAACAAGCACCTACGAGCAGTACTTC.